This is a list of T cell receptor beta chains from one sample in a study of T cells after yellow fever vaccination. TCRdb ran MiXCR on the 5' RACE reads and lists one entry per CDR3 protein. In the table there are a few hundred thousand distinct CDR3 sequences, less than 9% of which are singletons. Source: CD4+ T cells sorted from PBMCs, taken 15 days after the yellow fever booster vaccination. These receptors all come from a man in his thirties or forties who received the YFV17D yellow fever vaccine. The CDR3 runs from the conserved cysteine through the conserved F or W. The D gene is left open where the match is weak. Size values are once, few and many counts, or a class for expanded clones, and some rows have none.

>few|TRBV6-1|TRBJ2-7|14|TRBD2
TGTGCCAGCCAGAGAGGCGGGAGGACCTACGAGCAGTACTTC
CASQRGGRTYEQYF
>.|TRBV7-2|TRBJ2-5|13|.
TGTGCCAGCAGCTTTTCCCACTCGGAGACCCAGTACTTC
CASSFSHSETQYF
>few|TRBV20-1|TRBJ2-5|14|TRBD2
TGCAGTGCTAGTCCAGCGGGAGGGCGGGAGACCCAGTACTTC
CSASPAGGRETQYF
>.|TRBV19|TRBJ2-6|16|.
TGTGCCACCCCTCGGGACACCTACTCTGGGGCCAACGTCCTGACTTTC
CATPRDTYSGANVLTF
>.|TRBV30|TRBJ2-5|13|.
TGTGCCTGGACCCGGGCAGGGACAGAGACCCAGTACTTC
CAWTRAGTETQYF
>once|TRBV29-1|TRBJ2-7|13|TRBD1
TGCAGCGTGGGACAGGGAGGACCCTACGAGCAGTACTTC
CSVGQGGPYEQYF
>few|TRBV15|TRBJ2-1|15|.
TGTGCCACCAGCAGAGGGTCTAGCGAACGCAATGAGCAGTTCTTC
CATSRGSSERNEQFF
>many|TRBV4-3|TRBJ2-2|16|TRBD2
TGCGCCAGCAGCCAACGAGCGGGAGGGAACACCGGGGAGCTGTTTTTT
CASSQRAGGNTGELFF
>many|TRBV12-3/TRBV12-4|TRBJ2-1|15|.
TGTGCCAGCAGTTTAGCGATCACCTTCGGGAATGAGCAGTTCTTC
CASSLAITFGNEQFF
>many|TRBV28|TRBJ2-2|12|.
TGTGCCAGCAGGGATAGGACCGGGGAGCTGTTTTTT
CASRDRTGELFF
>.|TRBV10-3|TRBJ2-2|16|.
TGTGCCCTCCCGTTCGGACAGCAGGGATCCACCGGGGAGCTGTTTTTT
CALPFGQQGSTGELFF
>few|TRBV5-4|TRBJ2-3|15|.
TGTGCCAGCAGCTTGGCCGGGGGAGCTACAGATACGCAGTATTTT
CASSLAGGATDTQYF
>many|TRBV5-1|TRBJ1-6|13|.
TGCGCCAGCAGCCTATCAACTAATTCACCCCTCCACTTT
CASSLSTNSPLHF
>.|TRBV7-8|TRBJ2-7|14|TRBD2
TGTGCCAGCGTCCCGGGGCTAGCGGGAGGACGGCAGTACTTC
CASVPGLAGGRQYF
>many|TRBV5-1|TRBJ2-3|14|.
TGCGCCAGCAGCTTGGCTCTATCTGGAGATACGCAGTATTTT
CASSLALSGDTQYF
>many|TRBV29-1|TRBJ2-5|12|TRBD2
TGCAGCGTCTCTAGCGGCGGAGAGACCCAGTACTTC
CSVSSGGETQYF